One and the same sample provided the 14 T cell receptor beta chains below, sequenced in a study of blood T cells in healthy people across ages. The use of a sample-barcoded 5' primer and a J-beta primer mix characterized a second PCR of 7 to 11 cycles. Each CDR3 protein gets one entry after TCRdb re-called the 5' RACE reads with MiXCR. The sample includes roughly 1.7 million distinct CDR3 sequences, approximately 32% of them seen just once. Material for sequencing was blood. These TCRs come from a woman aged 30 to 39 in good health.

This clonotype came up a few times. CDR3 sequence (DNA): TGCAGTGCTAGAGACCCGACCCAGTACTTC. Translating it yields CSARDPTQYF. The V gene is TRBV20-1, the J gene TRBJ2-5, with D hard to call. In germline, CDR1 is DFQATT, CDR2 SNEGSKA (reference sequence). CDR3 length equals 10 residues. Trimming took off 0 bases at V and 7 bases at J, with 3 bases between the two ends.

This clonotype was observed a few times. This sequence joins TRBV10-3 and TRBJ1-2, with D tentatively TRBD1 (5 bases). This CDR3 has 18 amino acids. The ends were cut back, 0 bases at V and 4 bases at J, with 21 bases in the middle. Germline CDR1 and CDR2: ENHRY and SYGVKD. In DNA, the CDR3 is TGTGCCATCAGTGAGTCGATGGCGCAGGGTTCAATCACCTATGGCTACACCTTC. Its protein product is CAISESMAQGSITYGYTF.

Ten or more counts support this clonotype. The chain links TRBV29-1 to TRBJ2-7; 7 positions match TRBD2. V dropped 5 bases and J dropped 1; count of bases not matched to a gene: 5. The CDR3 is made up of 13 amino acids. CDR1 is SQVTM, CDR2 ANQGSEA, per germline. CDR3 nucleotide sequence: TGCAGCGTTACGCCGGGAGGTTCCTACGAGCAGTACTTC. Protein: CSVTPGGSYEQYF.

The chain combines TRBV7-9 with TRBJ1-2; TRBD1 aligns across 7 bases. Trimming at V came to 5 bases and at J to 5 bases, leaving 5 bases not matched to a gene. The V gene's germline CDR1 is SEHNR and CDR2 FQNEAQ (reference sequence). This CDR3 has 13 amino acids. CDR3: CASSQGQLYGYTF. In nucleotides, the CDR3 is TGTGCCAGCAGCCAGGGACAGCTTTATGGCTACACCTTC.

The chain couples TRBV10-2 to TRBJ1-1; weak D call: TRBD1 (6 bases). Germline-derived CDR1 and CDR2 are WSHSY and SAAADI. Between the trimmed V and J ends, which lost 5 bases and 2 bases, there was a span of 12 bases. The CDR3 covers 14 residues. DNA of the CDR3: TGCGCCAGCAGTTTTACAGGGTCTAACACTGAAGCTTTCTTT. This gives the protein CASSFTGSNTEAFF.

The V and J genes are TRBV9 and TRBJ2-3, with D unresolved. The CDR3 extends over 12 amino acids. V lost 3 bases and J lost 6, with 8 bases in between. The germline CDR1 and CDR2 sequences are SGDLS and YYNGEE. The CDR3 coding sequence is TGTGCCAGCAGCGAATCCCTTGATACGCAGTATTTT. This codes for CASSESLDTQYF. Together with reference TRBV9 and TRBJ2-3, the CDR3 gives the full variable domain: DSGVTQTPKHLITATGQRVTLRCSPRSGDLSVYWYQQSLDQGLQFLIQYYNGEERAKGNILERFSAQQFPDLHSELNLSSLELGDSALYFCASSESLDTQYFGPGTRLTVL.

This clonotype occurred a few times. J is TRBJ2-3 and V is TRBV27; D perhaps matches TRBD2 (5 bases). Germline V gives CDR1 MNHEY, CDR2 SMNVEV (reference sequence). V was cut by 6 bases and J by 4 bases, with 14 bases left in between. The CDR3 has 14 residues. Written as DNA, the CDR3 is TGTGCCAGCAGCCGCTTTGCGGGTTCAGATACGCAGTATTTT. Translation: CASSRFAGSDTQYF.

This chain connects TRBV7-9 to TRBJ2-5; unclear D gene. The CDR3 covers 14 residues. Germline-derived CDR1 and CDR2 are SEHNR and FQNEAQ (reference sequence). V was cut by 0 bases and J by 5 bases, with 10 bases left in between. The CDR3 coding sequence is TGTGCCAGCAGCTTAGCAGAGCCTAGGGAGACCCAGTACTTC. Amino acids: CASSLAEPRETQYF.

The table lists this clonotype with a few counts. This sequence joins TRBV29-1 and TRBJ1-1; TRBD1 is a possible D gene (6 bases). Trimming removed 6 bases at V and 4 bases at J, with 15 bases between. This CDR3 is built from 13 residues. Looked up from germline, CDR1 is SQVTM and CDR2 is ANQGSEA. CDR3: CSVPPGEATEAFF. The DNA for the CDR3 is TGCAGCGTCCCCCCAGGGGAGGCCACTGAAGCTTTCTTT. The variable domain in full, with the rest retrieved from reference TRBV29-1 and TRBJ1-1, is SAVISQKPSRDICQRGTSLTIQCQVDSQVTMMFWYRQQPGQSLTLIATANQGSEATYESGFVIDKFPISRPNLTFSTLTVSNMSPEDSSIYLCSVPPGEATEAFFGQGTRLTVV.

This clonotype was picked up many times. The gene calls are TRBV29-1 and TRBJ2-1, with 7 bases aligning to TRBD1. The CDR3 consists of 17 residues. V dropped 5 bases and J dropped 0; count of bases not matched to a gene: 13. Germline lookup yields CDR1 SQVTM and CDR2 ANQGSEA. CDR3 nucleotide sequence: TGCAGCGTTCTCAAAGGGACAGCAACCGTCTCCTACAATGAGCAGTTCTTC. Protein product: CSVLKGTATVSYNEQFF.

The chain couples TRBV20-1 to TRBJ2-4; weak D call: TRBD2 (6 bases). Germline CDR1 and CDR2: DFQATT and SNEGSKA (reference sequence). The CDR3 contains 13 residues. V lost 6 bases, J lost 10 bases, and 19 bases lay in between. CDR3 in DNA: TGCAGTGCCGCGGGGCCTACGAGTAAGATTCAGTACTTC. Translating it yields CSAAGPTSKIQYF.

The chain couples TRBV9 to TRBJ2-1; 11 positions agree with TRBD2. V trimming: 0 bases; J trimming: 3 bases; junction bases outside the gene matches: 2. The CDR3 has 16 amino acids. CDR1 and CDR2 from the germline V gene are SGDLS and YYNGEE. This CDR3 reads CASSVALAGGYNEQFF. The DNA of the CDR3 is TGTGCCAGCAGCGTAGCTCTAGCGGGAGGCTACAATGAGCAGTTCTTC.

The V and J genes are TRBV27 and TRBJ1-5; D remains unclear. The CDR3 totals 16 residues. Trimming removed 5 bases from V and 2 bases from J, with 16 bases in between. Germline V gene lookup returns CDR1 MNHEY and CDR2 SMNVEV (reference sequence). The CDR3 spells CASSENSLRGNQPQHF. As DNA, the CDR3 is TGTGCCAGCAGTGAAAATAGCCTGAGGGGCAATCAGCCCCAGCATTTT.

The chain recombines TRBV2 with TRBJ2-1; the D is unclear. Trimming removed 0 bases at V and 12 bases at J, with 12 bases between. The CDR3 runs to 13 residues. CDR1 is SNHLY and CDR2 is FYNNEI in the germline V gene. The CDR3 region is CASSEASPEGQFF. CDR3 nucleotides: TGTGCCAGCAGTGAAGCGTCGCCCGAAGGGCAGTTCTTC.